These 10 T cell receptor beta chains were sequenced from one sample in a study of T cell clusters in autoimmune cytopenias. TRB rearrangements were amplified by touch-down multiplex PCR with mixed TRB-A/B primers. With the multiplex PCR reads reprocessed, TCRdb shows one record per CDR3 protein and no DNA. This sample's clone table lists over 7,500 distinct CDR3 sequences. Roughly 38,000 genome equivalents of blood DNA were amplified for TRB. Sequenced sample: peripheral blood. Receptors were obtained from a human donor with an autoimmune cytopenia or autoimmune hepatitis (not recorded which).

The V gene is TRBV7-9, the J gene TRBJ2-5. CDR1 and CDR2 from the germline V gene are SEHNR and FQNEAQ (reference sequence). The CDR3 runs to 12 residues. CDR3 sequence: CASTEYQETQYF.

The J gene is TRBJ1-2, the V gene TRBV12-3 or TRBV12-4. The CDR3 consists of 14 residues. CDR3 sequence: CASSLVRGVGGYTF.

The rearrangement joins TRBV5-1 to TRBJ2-7; TCRdb's D call of TRBD1 is untestable without DNA. The CDR3 covers 15 residues. The germline V gene has CDR1 SGHRS and CDR2 YFSETQ. The chain's CDR3 is CASSYLGQGEDEQYF.

This clonotype is deemed medium-sized by its frequency. The chain uses TRBV19 and TRBJ2-3; with no DNA, the TCRdb D assignment of TRBD1 cannot be verified. CDR3 size: 12 residues. Germline assignment: CDR1 LNHDA and CDR2 SQIVND (reference sequence). This CDR3 is CASSEGADTQYF.

This clonotype ranks as medium-sized (0.01 to 0.1%) in terms of frequency. This chain uses TRBV12-3 or TRBV12-4 with TRBJ2-1. The CDR3 is 13 amino acids. The CDR3 sequence: CASSFVLVYEQFF.

By frequency, this clonotype registers medium-sized. The CDR3 is CSASSWTSGSYEQYF. The chain employs TRBV20-1 and TRBJ2-7; TCRdb's D call, TRBD2, is unchecked because there is no DNA. Germline values: CDR1 DFQATT, CDR2 SNEGSKA (reference sequence). The CDR3 is 15 amino acids.

The chain couples TRBV5-4 to TRBJ1-2; TCRdb's D call of TRBD1 is untestable without DNA. The CDR3 spans 15 residues. Germline CDR1 is SGHNT and CDR2 is YYREEE (reference sequence). CDR3 protein: CASTKRGGSNYGYTF.

The CDR3 sequence is CASSLGMNSPLHF. This chain joins TRBV7-9 and TRBJ1-6. The CDR3 length is 13 residues. Germline V gene sequence: CDR1 SEHNR, CDR2 FQNEAQ (reference sequence).

Its frequency marks this clonotype as medium-sized (0.01 to 0.1%). This chain connects TRBV6-5 to TRBJ1-6. The CDR3 consists of 13 residues. Germline values: CDR1 MNHEY, CDR2 SVGAGI. CDR3 sequence: CASTEELNSPLHF.

The CDR3 loop reads CASSLKAGGSTDTQYF. This chain uses TRBV5-1 with TRBJ2-3; the TRBD2 assignment by TCRdb is unverifiable without DNA. The CDR3 is 16 amino acids. Germline values: CDR1 SGHRS, CDR2 YFSETQ.